One sample yielded the 22 T cell receptor beta chains listed below, sequenced in a study of T cells after yellow fever vaccination. TCRdb independently ran MiXCR on the 5' RACE reads; one entry per CDR3 protein. Counted here are under 150,000 distinct CDR3 sequences, less than 9.5% occurring once; the ten biggest clones make up around 0.73%. Sequences were derived from CD4+ T cells sorted from PBMCs, sampled 5 days after the yellow fever booster vaccination. Receptors originate from a man aged 30-40 years who received the YFV17D yellow fever vaccine.

The chain joins TRBV9 to TRBJ2-1; TRBD2 aligns across 10 bases. Germline values: CDR1 SGDLS, CDR2 YYNGEE. The length of the CDR3 is 16 residues. J gave up 6 bases and V 1 base, and 7 bases lay outside the gene matches. CDR3 protein: CASSVLGASGSNEQFF. CDR3 nucleotide sequence: TGTGCCAGCAGCGTACTTGGGGCTAGCGGGAGCAATGAGCAGTTCTTC.

CDR3 DNA sequence: TGTGCCAGCAGCTTAAGCGGGACTTCGGGAGATACGCAGTATTTT. The encoded protein is CASSLSGTSGDTQYF. The chain recombines TRBV7-2 with TRBJ2-3; 7 bases agree with TRBD2. The germline CDR1 and CDR2 sequences are SGHTA and FQGNSA. V was clipped by 2 bases and J by 5 bases; unmatched bases: 7. The CDR3 consists of 15 residues. Based on the CDR3 plus reference TRBV7-2 and TRBJ2-3, the full variable domain is GAGVSQSPSNKVTEKGKDVELRCDPISGHTALYWYRQSLGQGLEFLIYFQGNSAPDKSGLPSDRFSAERTGGSVSTLTIQRTQQEDSAVYLCASSLSGTSGDTQYFGPGTRLTVL.

The genes are TRBV29-1 and TRBJ2-3; 9 bases agree with TRBD1. The CDR3 totals 14 residues. V lost 7 bases and J lost 0; bases outside the gene matches: 5. Looked up from germline, CDR1 is SQVTM and CDR2 is ANQGSEA. The CDR3 loop reads CSATGTGSTDTQYF. CDR3 bases: TGCAGCGCCACCGGGACAGGGAGCACAGATACGCAGTATTTT.

This clonotype has a count of ten or more. The chain combines TRBV12-3 or TRBV12-4 with TRBJ2-3, with a weak D call TRBD2 (5 bases). This CDR3 comprises 13 residues. With 0 bases removed from V and 6 bases from J, the gap between germline ends came to 7 bases. Here the CDR3 reads CASSLAGVDTQYF. CDR3 nucleotide sequence: TGTGCCAGCAGTTTAGCGGGAGTGGATACGCAGTATTTT.

This clonotype was seen ten or more times. The rearrangement joins TRBV28 to TRBJ2-1; the D gene could be TRBD1 or TRBD2 (5 bases each). The CDR3 consists of 18 residues. V lost 5 bases and J lost 0, with 20 bases in between. Germline V CDR1 and CDR2: MDHEN, SYDVKM. This chain's CDR3 is CASSVPPGWGSSYNEQFF. For the CDR3, the DNA is TGTGCCAGCAGTGTCCCTCCAGGGTGGGGGAGCTCCTACAATGAGCAGTTCTTC. Full variable domain (rest looked up from reference TRBV28 and TRBJ2-1): DVKVTQSSRYLVKRTGEKVFLECVQDMDHENMFWYRQDPGLGLRLIYFSYDVKMKEKGDIPEGYSVSREKKERFSLILESASTNQTSMYLCASSVPPGWGSSYNEQFFGPGTRLTVL.

A note on this clonotype: One base away lies a much larger clone, so this may be a sequencing read error. The chain recombines TRBV20-1 with TRBJ2-1, with 8 bases that match TRBD2. CDR3 length: 14 amino acids. CDR1 DFQATT and CDR2 SNEGSKA come from the germline V gene (reference sequence). The CDR3 sequence is CRARKAGGRDEQFF. In DNA, the CDR3 is TGCAGAGCTAGAAAGGCGGGGGGTAGGGATGAGCAGTTCTTC.

In this sample, this clonotype turned up many times. The CDR3 DNA reads TGTGCCATCAGGACCTGGCGGGAGGTAAATGAGCAGTACTTC. Translating gives CAIRTWREVNEQYF. The V call is TRBV10-3, the J call TRBJ2-7; 8 bases agree with TRBD2. Germline V gene lookup returns CDR1 ENHRY and CDR2 SYGVKD. CDR3 length: 14 residues. V shed 6 bases and J 7 bases; nucleotides not matched to a gene: 11.

In this sample, this clonotype turned up many times. This chain connects TRBV7-8 to TRBJ2-1; D unclear. Germline V gene data show CDR1 as SGHVS and CDR2 as FQNEAQ. There are 13 residues in the CDR3. The germline V and J ends were trimmed by 2 bases and 10 bases, with 12 bases remaining between them. CDR3 protein: CASSLLGWREQFF. The DNA for the CDR3 is TGTGCCAGCAGCTTATTAGGTTGGCGGGAGCAGTTCTTC.

This clonotype was recorded many times. This rearrangement joins TRBV6-5 to TRBJ2-3; the D is unclear. This CDR3 comprises 14 residues. Germline V CDR1 and CDR2: MNHEY, SVGAGI. V was trimmed by 0 bases and J by 1 base, leaving 5 bases between them. This CDR3 is CASSYSDGTDTQYF. The DNA of the CDR3 is TGTGCCAGCAGTTACTCTGACGGCACAGATACGCAGTATTTT.

This clonotype appeared a few times. The gene calls are TRBV7-2 and TRBJ2-3, with D possibly being TRBD2 (6 bases). Per germline, CDR1 SGHTA and CDR2 FQGNSA. There are 15 residues in the CDR3. Deletions cut 1 base from V and 2 bases from J, with 10 bases between. As DNA, the CDR3 is TGTGCCAGCAGCTTAGAACGGAGGGACACAGATACGCAGTATTTT. Encoded protein: CASSLERRDTDTQYF.

This clonotype came up a few times. The chain is built from TRBV23-1 and TRBJ2-7; 10 bases agree with TRBD1. TRBV23-1 is placed among ORFs of uncertain function. CDR3 size: 13 residues. The V segment lost 4 bases and the J segment 12 bases; nucleotides outside the gene matches: 9. CDR3: CASSPWDRGVPYF. The CDR3 DNA reads TGCGCCAGCAGTCCGTGGGACAGGGGCGTCCCGTACTTC.

This clonotype showed up many times. The chain links TRBV25-1 to TRBJ2-1; D remains unclear. The CDR3 is 14 amino acids. V lost 4 bases and J 9 bases, leaving 16 bases between the germline ends. Germline V gives CDR1 MGHDK, CDR2 SYGVNS. CDR3 sequence (DNA): TGTGCCAGCAGTGTGGCTACGACTGTAAGTGAGCAGTTCTTC. It encodes CASSVATTVSEQFF.

Ten or more counts support this clonotype. The chain recombines TRBV4-1 with TRBJ2-1, with D unresolved. Germline assignment: CDR1 MGHRA and CDR2 YSYEKL. CDR3 size: 14 residues. The ends were cut back, 0 bases at V and 6 bases at J, with 9 bases in the middle. This chain's CDR3 is CASSQDPVFNEQFF. CDR3 nucleotide sequence: TGCGCCAGCAGCCAAGATCCTGTGTTCAATGAGCAGTTCTTC.

A few counts support this clonotype. The chain is built from TRBV20-1 and TRBJ1-5; 7 nucleotides line up with TRBD1. Germline V gene data show CDR1 as DFQATT and CDR2 as SNEGSKA (reference sequence). The V and J ends lost 1 base and 4 bases, in that order; junction bases with no gene match: 7. The CDR3 has 15 residues. CDR3 protein: CSARGQGVVNQPQHF. DNA for the CDR3: TGCAGTGCTAGAGGACAGGGCGTGGTGAATCAGCCCCAGCATTTT.

This clonotype has at least ten counts. This chain connects TRBV7-8 to TRBJ2-1; 7 bases are a match to TRBD2. The CDR3 is made up of 14 amino acids. The V gene's germline CDR1 is SGHVS and CDR2 FQNEAQ. With 1 base clipped from V and 8 bases from J, the junction kept 5 bases outside the gene matches. The CDR3 sequence is CASSLGTSAHEQFF. CDR3 nucleotides: TGTGCCAGCAGCTTAGGTACTAGCGCCCATGAGCAGTTCTTC.

This clonotype was detected many times. The chain links TRBV5-1 to TRBJ2-1; 8 bases fit TRBD1. Germline V gene sequence: CDR1 SGHRS, CDR2 YFSETQ. Trimming took 3 bases from V and 8 from J; bases not matched to a gene: 4. The CDR3 runs to 13 residues. CDR3 residues: CASSSDRGHEQFF. CDR3 in DNA: TGCGCCAGCAGCTCAGACAGGGGTCATGAGCAGTTCTTC.

This clonotype was counted at least ten times. The chain uses TRBV4-2 and TRBJ2-2; 9 bases map to TRBD2. V gave up 0 bases and J gave up 4 bases; unmatched junction bases: 6. In germline, CDR1 is LGHNA, CDR2 YNFKEQ. The CDR3 consists of 17 residues. CDR3 bases: TGTGCCAGCAGCCAAGAAGGAGTAGCGGGGGCCACCGGGGAGCTGTTTTTT. It translates to CASSQEGVAGATGELFF.

This clonotype was detected many times. The V and J genes are TRBV3-1 and TRBJ2-2; 8 bases are shared with TRBD1. CDR1 is LGHDT, CDR2 YNNKEL, per germline (reference sequence). Losses at the gene ends were 3 bases for V and 4 bases for J; bases not matched to a gene: 10. There are 17 residues in the CDR3. CDR3 DNA: TGTGCCAGCAGCCACCCCGGGACAGGAAGCTTCACCGGGGAGCTGTTTTTT. Its translation: CASSHPGTGSFTGELFF.

This clonotype was counted at least ten times. This chain uses TRBV5-1 with TRBJ2-5; TRBD2 aligns across 9 bases. Germline trimming cut 1 base from V and 3 bases from J; bases unmatched to any gene: 10. The germline V gene has CDR1 SGHRS and CDR2 YFSETQ. The length of the CDR3 is 17 residues. Written as DNA, the CDR3 is TGCGCCAGCAGCTTGTCCGCGGGAGGGCCCGGAAAAGAGACCCAGTACTTC. Its translation: CASSLSAGGPGKETQYF.

This clonotype was counted ten times or more. The chain couples TRBV4-3 to TRBJ2-1, with a tentative D call TRBD1 (6 bases). With 4 bases removed from V and 9 bases from J, the gap between germline ends came to 31 bases. This CDR3 contains 19 residues. Germline CDR1 LGHNA, CDR2 YSLEER. The CDR3 loop is CASSRLPAVGSTQGGEQFF. CDR3 coding DNA: TGCGCCAGCAGCCGCCTACCGGCGGTGGGTAGCACCCAAGGGGGTGAGCAGTTCTTC.

This clonotype occurred many times. The CDR3 protein is CASSRRHATNEKLFF. In nucleotides, the CDR3 is TGCGCCAGCAGTAGACGGCATGCAACTAATGAAAAACTGTTTTTT. The chain combines TRBV5-1 with TRBJ1-4; D unresolved. Germline CDR1 and CDR2: SGHRS and YFSETQ. CDR3 length: 15 residues. V shed 5 bases and J shed 0 bases, with 11 bases lying between them. Supplemented by reference TRBV5-1 and TRBJ1-4, the full variable domain reads KAGVTQTPRYLIKTRGQQVTLSCSPISGHRSVSWYQQTPGQGLQFLFEYFSETQRNKGNFPGRFSGRQFSNSRSEMNVSTLELGDSALYLCASSRRHATNEKLFFGSGTQLSVL.

This clonotype was seen ten or more times. V is TRBV11-2 and J is TRBJ2-7; TRBD2 agrees at 12 bases. CDR1 is SGHAT, CDR2 FQNNGV, per germline. Trimming removed 4 bases from V and 5 bases from J; junction bases left unmatched: 6. This CDR3 is built from 15 residues. The CDR3 DNA sequence: TGTGCCAGCAGCTCTGGACTAGCGGGAAGAGACGAGCAGTACTTC. Its protein product is CASSSGLAGRDEQYF.